This T cell receptor (beta chain) emerged from a study of T cells in Graves' hyperthyroidism and ophthalmopathy. Exclusion criteria comprised uncontrolled infection, other autoimmune disease, pregnancy or lactation. Each diagnosis drew on symptoms, thyroxine, TRAb, thyroid ultrasound and orbital computed tomography findings. Many counts were recorded for this clonotype. The antigen is undetermined. The investigators amplified TCR beta CDR3 regions from RNA transcripts. First-round RT-PCR of the TCR CDR3 relied on the HTBI primer set. TCRdb recomputed calls from the multiplex PCR reads with MiXCR, one row per CDR3 protein. Among a few hundred thousand distinct CDR3 sequences listed, roughly 50% were seen once. Regarding the study as a whole: For ophthalmopathy, model prediction preceded onset by a median roughly 6.5 months. Blood also held most thyroid clonotypes expanded beyond 0.001.

Trimming took 1 base from V and 1 from J, leaving 9 bases between them. The CDR3 is 15 amino acids. The germline V gene encodes CDR1 KGHDR and CDR2 SFDVKD. The TCR originated in a woman aged 18-35 years with Graves' hyperthyroidism. The sample taken for sequencing was peripheral blood or thyroid tissue (not recorded which). The chain carries TRBV24-1 and TRBJ2-5; tentatively, D is TRBD2 (6 bases). CDR3 in amino acids: CATSDFTGAQETQYF. CDR3 DNA sequence: TGTGCCACCAGTGATTTTACGGGAGCCCAAGAGACCCAGTACTTC.